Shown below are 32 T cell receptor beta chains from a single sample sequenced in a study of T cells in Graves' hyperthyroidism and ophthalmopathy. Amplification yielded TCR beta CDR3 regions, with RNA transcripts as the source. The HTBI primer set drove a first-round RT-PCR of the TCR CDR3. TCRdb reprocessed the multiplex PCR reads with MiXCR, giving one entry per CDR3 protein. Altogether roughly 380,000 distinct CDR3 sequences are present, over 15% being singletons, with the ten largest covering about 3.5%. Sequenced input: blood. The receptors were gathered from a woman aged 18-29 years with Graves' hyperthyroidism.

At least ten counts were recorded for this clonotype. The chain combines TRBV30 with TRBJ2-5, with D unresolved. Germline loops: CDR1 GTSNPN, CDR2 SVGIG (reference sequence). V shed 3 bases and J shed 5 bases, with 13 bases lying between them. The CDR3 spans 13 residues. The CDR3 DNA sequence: TGTGCCTGGAGAAAGGGCACCGGGGAGACCCAGTACTTC. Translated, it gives CAWRKGTGETQYF.

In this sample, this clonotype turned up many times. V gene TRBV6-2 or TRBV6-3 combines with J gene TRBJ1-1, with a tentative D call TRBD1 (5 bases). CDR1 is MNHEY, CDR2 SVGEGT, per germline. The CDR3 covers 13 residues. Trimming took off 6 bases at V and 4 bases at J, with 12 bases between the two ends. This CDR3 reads CASSPGGGTEAFF. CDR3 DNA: TGTGCCAGCAGCCCCGGGGGGGGCACTGAAGCTTTCTTT.

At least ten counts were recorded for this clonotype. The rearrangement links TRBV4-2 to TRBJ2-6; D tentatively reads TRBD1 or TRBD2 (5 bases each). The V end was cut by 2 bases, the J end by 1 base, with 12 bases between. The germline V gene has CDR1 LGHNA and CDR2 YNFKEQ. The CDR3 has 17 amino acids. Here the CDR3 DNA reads TGTGCCAGCAGCCAACCCGGGACGAATTCTGGGGCCAACGTCCTGACTTTC. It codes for CASSQPGTNSGANVLTF.

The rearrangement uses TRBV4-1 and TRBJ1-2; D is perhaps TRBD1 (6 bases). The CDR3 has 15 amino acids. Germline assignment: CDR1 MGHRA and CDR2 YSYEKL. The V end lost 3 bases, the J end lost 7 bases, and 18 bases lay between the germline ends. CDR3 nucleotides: TGCGCCAGCAGCCAGGACTACAGGGAAAAAGGTGGCTACACCTTC. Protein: CASSQDYREKGGYTF.

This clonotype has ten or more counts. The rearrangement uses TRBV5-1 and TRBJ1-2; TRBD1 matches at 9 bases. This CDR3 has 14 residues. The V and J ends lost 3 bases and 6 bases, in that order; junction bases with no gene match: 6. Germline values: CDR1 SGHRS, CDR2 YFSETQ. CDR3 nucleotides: TGCGCCAGCAGCTGGGGGACAGGGAGCAATGGCTACACCTTC. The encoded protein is CASSWGTGSNGYTF.

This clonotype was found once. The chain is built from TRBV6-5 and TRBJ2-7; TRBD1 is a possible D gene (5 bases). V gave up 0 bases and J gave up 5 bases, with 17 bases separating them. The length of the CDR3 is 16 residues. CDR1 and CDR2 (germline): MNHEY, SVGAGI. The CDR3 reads CASSYSLTVGVNEQYF. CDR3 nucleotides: TGTGCCAGCAGTTACTCGCTGACAGTAGGCGTTAACGAGCAGTACTTC.

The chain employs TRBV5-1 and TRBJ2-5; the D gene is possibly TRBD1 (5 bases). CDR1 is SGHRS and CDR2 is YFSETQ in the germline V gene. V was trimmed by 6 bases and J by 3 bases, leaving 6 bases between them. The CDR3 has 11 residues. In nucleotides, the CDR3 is TGCGCCAGCAAGACAGAAGAGACCCAGTACTTC. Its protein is CASKTEETQYF. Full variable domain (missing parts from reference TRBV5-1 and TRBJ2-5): KAGVTQTPRYLIKTRGQQVTLSCSPISGHRSVSWYQQTPGQGLQFLFEYFSETQRNKGNFPGRFSGRQFSNSRSEMNVSTLELGDSALYLCASKTEETQYFGPGTRLLVL.

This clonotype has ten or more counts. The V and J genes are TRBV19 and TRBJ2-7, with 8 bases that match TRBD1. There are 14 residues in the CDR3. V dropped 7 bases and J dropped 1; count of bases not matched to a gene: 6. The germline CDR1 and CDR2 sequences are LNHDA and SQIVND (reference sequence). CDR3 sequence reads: CASKPGQASYEQYF. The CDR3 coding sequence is TGTGCCAGTAAACCGGGACAGGCTTCCTACGAGCAGTACTTC.

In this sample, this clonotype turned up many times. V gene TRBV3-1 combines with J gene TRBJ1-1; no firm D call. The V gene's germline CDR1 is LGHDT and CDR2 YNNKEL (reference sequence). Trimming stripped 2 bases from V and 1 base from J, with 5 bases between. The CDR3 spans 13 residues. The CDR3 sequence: CASSQMENTEAFF. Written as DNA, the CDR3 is TGTGCCAGCAGCCAAATGGAGAACACTGAAGCTTTCTTT.

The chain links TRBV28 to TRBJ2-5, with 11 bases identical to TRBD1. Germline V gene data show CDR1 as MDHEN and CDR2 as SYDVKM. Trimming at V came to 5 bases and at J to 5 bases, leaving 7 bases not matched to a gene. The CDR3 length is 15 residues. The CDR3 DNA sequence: TGTGCCAGCAGTGACCCGGGACAGGGGGGCGAGACCCAGTACTTC. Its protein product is CASSDPGQGGETQYF.

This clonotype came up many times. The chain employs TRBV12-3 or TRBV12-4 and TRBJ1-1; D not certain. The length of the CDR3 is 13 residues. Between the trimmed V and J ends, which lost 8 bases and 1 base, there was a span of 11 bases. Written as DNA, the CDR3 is TGTGCCAGCGGAAACGTACGGAACACTGAAGCTTTCTTT. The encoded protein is CASGNVRNTEAFF.

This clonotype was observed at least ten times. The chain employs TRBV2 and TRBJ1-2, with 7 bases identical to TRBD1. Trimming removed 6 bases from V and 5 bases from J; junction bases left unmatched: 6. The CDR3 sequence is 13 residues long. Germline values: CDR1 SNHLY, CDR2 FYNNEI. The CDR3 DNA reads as TGTGCCAGCAGGGACAGGACCTGGTATGGCTACACCTTC. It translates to CASRDRTWYGYTF.

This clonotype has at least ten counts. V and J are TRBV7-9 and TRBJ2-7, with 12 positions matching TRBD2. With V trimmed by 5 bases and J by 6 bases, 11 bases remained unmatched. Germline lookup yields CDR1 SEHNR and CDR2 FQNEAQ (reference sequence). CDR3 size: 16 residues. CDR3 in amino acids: CASSPRPLAGGPEQYF. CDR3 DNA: TGTGCCAGCAGCCCTCGTCCTCTAGCGGGGGGGCCCGAGCAGTACTTC.

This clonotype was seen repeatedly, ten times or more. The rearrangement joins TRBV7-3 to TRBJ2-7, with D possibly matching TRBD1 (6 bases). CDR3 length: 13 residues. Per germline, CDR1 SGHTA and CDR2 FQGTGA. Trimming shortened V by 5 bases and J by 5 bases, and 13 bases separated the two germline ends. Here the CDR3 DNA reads TGTGCCAGCAGCGAAACAGGGTTAAACGAGCAGTACTTC. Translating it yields CASSETGLNEQYF.

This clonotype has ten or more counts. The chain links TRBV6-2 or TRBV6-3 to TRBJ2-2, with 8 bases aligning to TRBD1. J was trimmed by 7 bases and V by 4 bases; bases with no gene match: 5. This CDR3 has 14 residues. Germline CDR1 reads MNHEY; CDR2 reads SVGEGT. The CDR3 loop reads CASSSDREVGELFF. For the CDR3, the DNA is TGTGCCAGCAGTTCGGACAGGGAGGTCGGGGAGCTGTTTTTT.

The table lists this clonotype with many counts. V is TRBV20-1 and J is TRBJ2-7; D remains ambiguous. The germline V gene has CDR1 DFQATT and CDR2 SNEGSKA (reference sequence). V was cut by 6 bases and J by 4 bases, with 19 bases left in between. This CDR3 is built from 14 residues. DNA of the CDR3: TGCAGTGCCCGCCCGGCGCCGCCCTATTACGAGCAGTACTTC. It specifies CSARPAPPYYEQYF.

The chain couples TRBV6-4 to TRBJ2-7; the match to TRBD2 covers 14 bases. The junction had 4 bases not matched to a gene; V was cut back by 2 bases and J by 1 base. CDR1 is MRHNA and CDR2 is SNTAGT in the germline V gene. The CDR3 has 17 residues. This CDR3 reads CASSDLRLAGGSYEQYF. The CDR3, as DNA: TGTGCCAGCAGTGACCTTAGACTAGCGGGGGGGTCCTACGAGCAGTACTTC.

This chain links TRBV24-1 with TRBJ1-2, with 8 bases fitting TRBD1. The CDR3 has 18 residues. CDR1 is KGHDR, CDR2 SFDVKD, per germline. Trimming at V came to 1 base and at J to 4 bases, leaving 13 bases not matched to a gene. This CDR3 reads CATSDFDPQGALGYGYTF. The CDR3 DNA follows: TGTGCCACCAGTGATTTCGACCCTCAGGGGGCATTGGGCTATGGCTACACCTTC.

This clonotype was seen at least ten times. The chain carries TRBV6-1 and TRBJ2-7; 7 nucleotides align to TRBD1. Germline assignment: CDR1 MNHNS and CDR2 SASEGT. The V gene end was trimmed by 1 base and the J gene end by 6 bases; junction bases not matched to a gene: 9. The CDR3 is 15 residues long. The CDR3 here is CASSEGQGGSSEQYF. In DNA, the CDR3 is TGTGCCAGCAGTGAAGGACAGGGTGGGTCATCCGAGCAGTACTTC.

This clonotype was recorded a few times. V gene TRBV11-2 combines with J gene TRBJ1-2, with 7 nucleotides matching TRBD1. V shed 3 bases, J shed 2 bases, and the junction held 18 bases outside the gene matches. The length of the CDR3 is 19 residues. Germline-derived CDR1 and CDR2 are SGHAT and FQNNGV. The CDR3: CASSFFPRDSRQRNYGYTF. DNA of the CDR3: TGTGCCAGCAGCTTTTTCCCCCGGGACAGCCGACAAAGGAACTATGGCTACACCTTC.

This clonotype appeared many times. CDR3 protein: CASSEHEASNYGYTF. The DNA of the CDR3 is TGTGCCAGCAGTGAACACGAAGCATCGAACTATGGCTACACCTTC. This chain joins TRBV2 and TRBJ1-2; D remains ambiguous. V lost 2 bases and J 2 bases, leaving 12 bases between the germline ends. This CDR3 comprises 15 residues. Germline V lookup: CDR1 SNHLY, CDR2 FYNNEI.

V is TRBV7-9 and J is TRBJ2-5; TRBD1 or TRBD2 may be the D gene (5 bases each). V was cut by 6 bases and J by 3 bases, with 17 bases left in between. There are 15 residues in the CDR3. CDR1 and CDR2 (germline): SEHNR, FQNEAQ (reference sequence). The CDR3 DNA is TGTGCCAGCAGTCCCCCGGGGACGGAGAAAGAGACCCAGTACTTC. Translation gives CASSPPGTEKETQYF.

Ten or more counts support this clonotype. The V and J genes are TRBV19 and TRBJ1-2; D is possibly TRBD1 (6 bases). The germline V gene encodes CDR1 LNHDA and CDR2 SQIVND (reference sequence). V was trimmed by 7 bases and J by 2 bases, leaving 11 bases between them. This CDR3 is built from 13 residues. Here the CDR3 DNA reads TGTGCCAGTACAAACAGGGTGAACTATGGCTACACCTTC. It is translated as CASTNRVNYGYTF.

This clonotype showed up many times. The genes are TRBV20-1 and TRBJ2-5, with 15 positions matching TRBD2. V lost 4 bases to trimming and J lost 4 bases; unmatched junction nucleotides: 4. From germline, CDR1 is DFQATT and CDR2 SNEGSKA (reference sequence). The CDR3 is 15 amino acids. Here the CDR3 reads CSATRTSGGAETQYF. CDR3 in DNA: TGCAGTGCTACCCGGACTAGCGGGGGGGCAGAGACCCAGTACTTC.

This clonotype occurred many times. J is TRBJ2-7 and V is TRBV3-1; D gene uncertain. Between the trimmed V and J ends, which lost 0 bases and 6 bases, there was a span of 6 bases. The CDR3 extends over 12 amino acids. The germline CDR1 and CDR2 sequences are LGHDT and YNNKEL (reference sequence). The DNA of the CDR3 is TGTGCCAGCAGCCAAGAGGGTGGCGAGCAGTACTTC. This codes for CASSQEGGEQYF.

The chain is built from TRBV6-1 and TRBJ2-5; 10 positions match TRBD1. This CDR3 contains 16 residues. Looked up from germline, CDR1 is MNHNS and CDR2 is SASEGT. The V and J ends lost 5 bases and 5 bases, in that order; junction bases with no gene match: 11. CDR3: CASSPQAGTGEETQYF. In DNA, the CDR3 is TGTGCCAGCAGTCCTCAAGCCGGGACAGGGGAGGAGACCCAGTACTTC.

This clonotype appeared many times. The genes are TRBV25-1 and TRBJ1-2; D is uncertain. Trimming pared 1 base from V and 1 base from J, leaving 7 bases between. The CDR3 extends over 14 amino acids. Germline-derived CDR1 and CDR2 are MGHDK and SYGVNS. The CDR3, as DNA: TGTGCCAGCAGTGAATCCGACTTTAACTATGGCTACACCTTC. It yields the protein CASSESDFNYGYTF.

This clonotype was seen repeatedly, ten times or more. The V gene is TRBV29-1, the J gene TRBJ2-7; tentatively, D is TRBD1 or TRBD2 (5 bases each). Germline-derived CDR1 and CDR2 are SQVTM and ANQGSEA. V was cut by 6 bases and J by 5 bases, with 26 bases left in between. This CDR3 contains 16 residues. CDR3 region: CSVLRGVSGRGHEQYF. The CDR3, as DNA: TGCAGCGTACTTCGAGGGGTTTCGGGAAGAGGCCACGAGCAGTACTTC.

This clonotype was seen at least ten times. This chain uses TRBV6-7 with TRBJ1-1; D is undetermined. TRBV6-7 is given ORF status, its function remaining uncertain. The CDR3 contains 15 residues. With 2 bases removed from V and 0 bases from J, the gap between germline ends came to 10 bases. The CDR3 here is CASSYGRQMNTEAFF. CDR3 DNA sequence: TGTGCCAGCAGTTACGGTCGGCAGATGAACACTGAAGCTTTCTTT.

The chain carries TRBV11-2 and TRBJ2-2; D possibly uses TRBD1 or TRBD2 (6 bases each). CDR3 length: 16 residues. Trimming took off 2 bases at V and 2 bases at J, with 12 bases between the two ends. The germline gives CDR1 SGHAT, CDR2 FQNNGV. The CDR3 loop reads CASSLWGDTNTGELFF. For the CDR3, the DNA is TGTGCCAGCAGCTTATGGGGGGACACTAACACCGGGGAGCTGTTTTTT. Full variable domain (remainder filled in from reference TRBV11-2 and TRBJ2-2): EAGVAQSPRYKIIEKRQSVAFWCNPISGHATLYWYQQILGQGPKLLIQFQNNGVVDDSQLPKDRFSAERLKGVDSTLKIQPAKLEDSAVYLCASSLWGDTNTGELFFGEGSRLTVL.

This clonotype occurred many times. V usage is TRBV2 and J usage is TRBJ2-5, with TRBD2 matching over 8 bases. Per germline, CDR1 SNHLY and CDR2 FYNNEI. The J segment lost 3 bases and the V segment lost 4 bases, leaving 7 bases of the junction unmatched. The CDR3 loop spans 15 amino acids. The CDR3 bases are TGTGCCAGCAGTGCGCCTGGCGGGGGGAAAGAGACCCAGTACTTC. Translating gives CASSAPGGGKETQYF.

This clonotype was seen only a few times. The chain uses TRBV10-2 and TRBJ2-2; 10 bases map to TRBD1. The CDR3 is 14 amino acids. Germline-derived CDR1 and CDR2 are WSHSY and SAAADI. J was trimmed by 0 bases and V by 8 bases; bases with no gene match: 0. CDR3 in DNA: TGCGCCAGCGGACAGGGGGCGAACACCGGGGAGCTGTTTTTT. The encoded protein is CASGQGANTGELFF.